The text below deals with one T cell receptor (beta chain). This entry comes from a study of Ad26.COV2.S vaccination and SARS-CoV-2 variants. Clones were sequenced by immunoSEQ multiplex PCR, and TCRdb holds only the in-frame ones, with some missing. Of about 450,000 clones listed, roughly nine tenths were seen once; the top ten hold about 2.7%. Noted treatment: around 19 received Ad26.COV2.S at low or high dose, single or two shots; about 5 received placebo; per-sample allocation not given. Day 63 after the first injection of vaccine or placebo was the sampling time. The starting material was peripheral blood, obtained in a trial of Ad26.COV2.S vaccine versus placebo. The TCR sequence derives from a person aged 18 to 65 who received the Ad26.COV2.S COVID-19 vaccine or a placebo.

The CDR3 reads CASNDRTEAFF. CDR3 nucleotides: TGTGCCAGTAACGACAGGACTGAAGCTTTCTTT. V is TRBV19 and J is TRBJ1-1, with TRBD1 as a possible D gene (6 bases). The CDR3 runs to 11 residues. V gave up 7 bases and J gave up 5 bases, with 8 bases separating them. Per germline, CDR1 LNHDA and CDR2 SQIVND (reference sequence). The full variable domain, completed using reference TRBV19 and TRBJ1-1, is DGGITQSPKYLFRKEGQNVTLSCEQNLNHDAMYWYRQDPGQGLRLIYYSQIVNDFQKGDIAEGYSVSREKKESFPLTVTSAQKNPTAFYLCASNDRTEAFFGQGTRLTVV.